The rows below give T cell receptor beta chains drawn from one sample of a study of OX40 agonist ivuxolimab in advanced cancers. Clones were sequenced by immunoSEQ multiplex PCR, and TCRdb holds only the in-frame ones, with some missing. The sample contains about 62,000 clones, nearly 90% of which appear only once. The material sequenced was CD4+ or CD8+ T cells sorted from blood, taken in a trial of the OX40 agonist ivuxolimab. Receptors originate from an adult with an advanced solid tumor such as melanoma, head and neck, liver or kidney cancer. Both conserved end residues are part of each CDR3. A D gene is named only where the DNA matches it firmly. A row's size may be missing; if present it is once, few, many or a size class.

clone_size j_call v_call d_call cdr3_nt cdr3_aa
. TRBJ2-5 TRBV7-3 TRBD2 TGTGCCAGCAGCGCGGGGGGAGAGCCCCAGTACTTC CASSAGGEPQYF
. TRBJ2-5 TRBV25-1 TRBD1 TGTGCCAGCAGTGATTTCGGGACAGGAAAGCAAGAGACCCAGTACTTC CASSDFGTGKQETQYF
. TRBJ1-2 TRBV20-1 TRBD1 TGCAGTGCATACAGGGGAGGCTACACCTTC CSAYRGGYTF
. TRBJ2-7 TRBV6-6 . TGTGCCAGCAGTTTAGGGGGTACACCCTACGAGCAGTACTTC CASSLGGTPYEQYF
. TRBJ2-3 TRBV4-2 . TGTGCCAGCAGCCAAGTCCTAGAAGGAGTTGGGGATACGCAGTATTTT CASSQVLEGVGDTQYF
medium-sized TRBJ1-6 TRBV18 . TGTGCCAGCTCACCACCGGCCAGGGGTGGAAATTCACCCCTCCACTTT CASSPPARGGNSPLHF
. TRBJ2-7 TRBV19 TRBD2 TGTGCCAGTAGTGAGCTAGCGGGCTCCTACGAGCAGTACTTC CASSELAGSYEQYF
. TRBJ2-2 TRBV7-7 . TGTGCTAGCAGATTGAGATGGAACACCGGGGAGCTGTTTTTT CASRLRWNTGELFF
. TRBJ1-2 TRBV9 . TGTGCCAGCAGCGTAGCGCTTATGGGGAACTATGGCTACACCTTC CASSVALMGNYGYTF
. TRBJ2-7 TRBV14 . TGTGCCAGCAGCCAAGACACAGGACGGCAGTACTTC CASSQDTGRQYF
. TRBJ2-3 TRBV5-4 . TGTGCCAGCAGCTTGGCCCAGTTCCGAGCATCCACAGATACGCAGTATTTT CASSLAQFRASTDTQYF
. TRBJ1-2 TRBV14 . TGTGCCAGCAGCCAAAACGCCGTGGGGGGCGTTTATGGCTACACCTTC CASSQNAVGGVYGYTF
. TRBJ2-3 TRBV9 . TGTGCCAGCAGCGTAGGAGATACGCAGTATTTT CASSVGDTQYF
once TRBJ1-2 TRBV27 . TGTGCCAGCAGTCCAACGCAGTCCTATGGCTACACCTTC CASSPTQSYGYTF
once TRBJ1-1 TRBV28 . TGTGCCAGCAATGGCGGGGCAGGCACTGAAGCTTTCTTT CASNGGAGTEAFF
. TRBJ2-1 TRBV4-2 . TGTGCCAGCAGCCCTAGGCCGGAACGGTTCTATTACAATGAGCAGTTCTTC CASSPRPERFYYNEQFF